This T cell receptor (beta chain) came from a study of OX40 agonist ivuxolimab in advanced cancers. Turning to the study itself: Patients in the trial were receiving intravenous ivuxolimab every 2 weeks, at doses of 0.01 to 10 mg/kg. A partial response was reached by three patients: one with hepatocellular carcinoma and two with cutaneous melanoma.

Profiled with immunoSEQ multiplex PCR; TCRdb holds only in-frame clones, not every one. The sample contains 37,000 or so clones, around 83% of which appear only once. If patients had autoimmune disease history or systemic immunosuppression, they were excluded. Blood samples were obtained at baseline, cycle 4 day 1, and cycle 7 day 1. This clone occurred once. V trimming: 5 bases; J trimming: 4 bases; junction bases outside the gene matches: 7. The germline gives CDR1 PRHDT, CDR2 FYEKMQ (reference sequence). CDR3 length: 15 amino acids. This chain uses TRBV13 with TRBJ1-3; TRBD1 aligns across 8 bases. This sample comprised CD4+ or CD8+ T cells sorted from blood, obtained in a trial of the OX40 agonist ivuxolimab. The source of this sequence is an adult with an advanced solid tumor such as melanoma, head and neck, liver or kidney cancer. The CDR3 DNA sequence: TGTGCCAGCAGCCTCGGACAGGGTACAGGAAACACCATATATTTT. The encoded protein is CASSLGQGTGNTIYF.